Shown below are 14 T cell receptor beta chains from a single sample sequenced in a study of OX40 agonist ivuxolimab in advanced cancers. Sequencing was performed with immunoSEQ multiplex PCR; in TCRdb, only in-frame clones are kept and a portion is missing. The sample lists under 50,000 clones; about three quarters were seen once. The sequencing here drew on CD4+ or CD8+ T cells sorted from blood, taken in a trial of the OX40 agonist ivuxolimab. The receptor source for this set is an adult with an advanced solid tumor such as melanoma, head and neck, liver or kidney cancer.

The chain recombines TRBV19 with TRBJ1-2; D is unclear. Germline V lookup: CDR1 LNHDA, CDR2 SQIVND (reference sequence). This CDR3 region has 13 residues. V was shortened by 7 bases and J by 4 bases, with 13 bases between the two germline ends. The CDR3 DNA sequence: TGTGCCAGTAACTCACAACCAGGCTATGGCTACACCTTC. Translation: CASNSQPGYGYTF.

This clone appeared a few times. The rearrangement joins TRBV5-1 to TRBJ2-7; 12 nucleotides line up with TRBD1. CDR3 length equals 19 residues. The germline V gene encodes CDR1 SGHRS and CDR2 YFSETQ. With V trimmed by 5 bases and J by 2 bases, 17 bases remained unmatched. The CDR3 is CASSSGDRGRSSGAYEQYF. In nucleotides, the CDR3 is TGCGCCAGCAGTTCTGGGGACAGGGGGCGGTCTAGCGGGGCCTACGAGCAGTACTTC.

The chain recombines TRBV10-2 with TRBJ2-2; 10 bases align to TRBD2. V dropped 4 bases and J dropped 6; count of bases not matched to a gene: 5. The CDR3 spans 15 residues. The germline CDR1 and CDR2 sequences are WSHSY and SAAADI. DNA for the CDR3: TGCGCCAGCAGTGCCAGCGGGAGGGCCTCCGGGGAGCTGTTTTTT. It yields the protein CASSASGRASGELFF.

This chain connects TRBV7-9 to TRBJ1-2, with D possibly being TRBD1 (6 bases). With 5 bases removed from V and 7 bases from J, the gap between germline ends came to 14 bases. The CDR3 has 13 amino acids. The V gene's germline CDR1 is SEHNR and CDR2 FQNEAQ (reference sequence). This chain's CDR3 is CASSKGQFAGYTF. The DNA of the CDR3 is TGTGCCAGCAGCAAAGGACAGTTCGCTGGCTACACCTTC.

V is TRBV6-1 and J is TRBJ2-3, with a weak D call TRBD1 (5 bases). CDR3 length equals 15 residues. Per germline, CDR1 MNHNS and CDR2 SASEGT. The V end lost 3 bases, the J end lost 4 bases, and 14 bases lay between the germline ends. CDR3 region: CASSDQGWAADTQYF. In DNA form, the CDR3 reads TGTGCCAGCAGTGACCAGGGCTGGGCTGCAGATACGCAGTATTTT.

The rearrangement joins TRBV27 to TRBJ2-4; D might be TRBD1 (5 bases). The CDR3 totals 17 residues. The germline gives CDR1 MNHEY, CDR2 SMNVEV (reference sequence). V shed 5 bases and J shed 0 bases, with 17 bases lying between them. DNA for the CDR3: TGTGCCAGCAGTCTTACAGGAGCCCGTCTAGCCAAAAACATTCAGTACTTC. Protein product: CASSLTGARLAKNIQYF.

V is TRBV2 and J is TRBJ2-2, with D tentatively TRBD1 (5 bases). The ends were cut back, 7 bases at V and 3 bases at J, with 15 bases in the middle. Looked up from germline, CDR1 is SNHLY and CDR2 is FYNNEI. The CDR3 covers 15 residues. The CDR3 coding sequence is TGTGCCAGCACCTATAGGGGTACGGACACCGGGGAGCTGTTTTTT. Translation: CASTYRGTDTGELFF.

The V call is TRBV5-4, the J call TRBJ2-2, with 13 bases aligning to TRBD2. The CDR3 has 16 residues. V lost 4 bases, J lost 8 bases, and 8 bases stayed unmatched. CDR1 is SGHNT and CDR2 is YYREEE in the germline V gene (reference sequence). Here the CDR3 reads CASSIGLAGAKGELFF. The CDR3 DNA follows: TGTGCCAGCAGCATTGGACTAGCGGGGGCGAAGGGGGAGCTGTTTTTT. Full variable domain (outside the CDR3, taken from reference TRBV5-4 and TRBJ2-2): ETGVTQSPTHLIKTRGQQVTLRCSSQSGHNTVSWYQQALGQGPQFIFQYYREEENGRGNFPPRFSGLQFPNYSSELNVNALELDDSALYLCASSIGLAGAKGELFFGEGSRLTVL.

This chain connects TRBV6-5 to TRBJ1-4, with 7 bases aligning to TRBD1. The CDR3 consists of 14 residues. V shed 5 bases and J 2 bases; nucleotides not matched to a gene: 2. Germline CDR1 and CDR2: MNHEY and SVGAGI. The CDR3, as DNA: TGTGCCAGCAGTAGACAGGGTACTAATGAAAAACTGTTTTTT. As protein: CASSRQGTNEKLFF.

The genes are TRBV6-6 and TRBJ2-1; 8 bases fit TRBD2. Germline values: CDR1 MNHNY, CDR2 SVGAGI (reference sequence). With 0 bases clipped from V and 9 bases from J, the junction kept 1 base outside the gene matches. The CDR3 is 13 amino acids. This chain's CDR3 is CASSYSRGGEQFF. The CDR3 nucleotides read TGTGCCAGCAGTTACTCTCGGGGGGGTGAGCAGTTCTTC.

This chain connects TRBV11-2 to TRBJ1-4; D is ambiguous. The V end lost 1 base, the J end lost 1 base, and 7 bases lay between the germline ends. The CDR3 has 15 amino acids. CDR1 is SGHAT, CDR2 FQNNGV, per germline. DNA for the CDR3: TGTGCCAGCAGCTTAGTTAGAGGAACTAATGAAAAACTGTTTTTT. It translates to CASSLVRGTNEKLFF.

The chain joins TRBV5-8 to TRBJ2-1, with D hard to call. Deletions cut 4 bases from V and 7 bases from J, with 21 bases between. Germline CDR1 SGHTS, CDR2 YDEGEE. CDR3 length: 16 amino acids. The CDR3 sequence: CASSPLRTGTHNEQFF. CDR3 in DNA: TGTGCCAGCAGCCCCCTTCGGACGGGTACCCATAATGAGCAGTTCTTC.

This clone was observed once. This sequence joins TRBV10-3 and TRBJ1-2, with TRBD1 as a possible D gene (5 bases). With 5 bases removed from V and 3 bases from J, the gap between germline ends came to 10 bases. This CDR3 region has 13 residues. Germline CDR1 is ENHRY and CDR2 is SYGVKD. For the CDR3, the DNA is TGTGCCATCAGTCCTCCAGGGTACTATGGCTACACCTTC. It yields the protein CAISPPGYYGYTF.

This chain joins TRBV28 and TRBJ1-1; 8 bases are a match to TRBD1. This CDR3 is 16 amino acids long. The ends lost 4 bases at V and 1 base at J; junction bases unmatched: 8. Germline V gives CDR1 MDHEN, CDR2 SYDVKM. The CDR3 spells CASSSRDRWTNTEAFF. Here the CDR3 DNA reads TGTGCCAGCAGTTCCCGGGACAGGTGGACGAACACTGAAGCTTTCTTT.